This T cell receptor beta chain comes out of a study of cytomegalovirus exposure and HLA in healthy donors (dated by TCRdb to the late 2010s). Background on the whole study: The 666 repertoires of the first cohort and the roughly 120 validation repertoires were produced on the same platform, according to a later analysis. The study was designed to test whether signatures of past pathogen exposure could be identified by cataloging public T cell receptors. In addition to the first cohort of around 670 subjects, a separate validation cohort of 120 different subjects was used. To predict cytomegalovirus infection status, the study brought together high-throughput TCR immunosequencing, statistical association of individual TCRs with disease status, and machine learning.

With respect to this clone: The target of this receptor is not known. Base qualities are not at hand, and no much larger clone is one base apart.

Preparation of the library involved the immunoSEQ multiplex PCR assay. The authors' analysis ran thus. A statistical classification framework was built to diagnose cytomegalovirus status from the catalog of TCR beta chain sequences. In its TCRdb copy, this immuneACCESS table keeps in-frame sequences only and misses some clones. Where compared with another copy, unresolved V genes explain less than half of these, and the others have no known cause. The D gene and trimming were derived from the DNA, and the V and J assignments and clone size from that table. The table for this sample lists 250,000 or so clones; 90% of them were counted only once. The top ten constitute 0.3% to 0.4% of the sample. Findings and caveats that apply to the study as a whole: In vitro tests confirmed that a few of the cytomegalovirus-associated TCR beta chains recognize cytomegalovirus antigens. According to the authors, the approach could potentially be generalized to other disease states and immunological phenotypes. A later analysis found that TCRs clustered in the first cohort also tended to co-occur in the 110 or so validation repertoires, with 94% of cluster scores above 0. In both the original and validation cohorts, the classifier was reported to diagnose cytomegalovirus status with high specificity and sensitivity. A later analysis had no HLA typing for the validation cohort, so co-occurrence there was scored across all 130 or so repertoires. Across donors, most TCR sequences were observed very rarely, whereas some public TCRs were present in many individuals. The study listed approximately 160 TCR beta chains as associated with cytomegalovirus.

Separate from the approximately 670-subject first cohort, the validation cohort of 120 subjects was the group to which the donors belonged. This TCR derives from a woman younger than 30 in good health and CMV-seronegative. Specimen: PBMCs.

The sequence in DNA is TGTGCCAGCAGCCCTAACGTGGGGGCCGCCGGGGAGCTGTTTTTT. Its translation reads: CASSPNVGAAGELFF. The rearranged chain carries TRBV7-9 and TRBJ2-2; the D gene is perhaps TRBD1, on 6 matching bases. Relative to germline, V is 5 bases shorter and J is 6 bases shorter, with 16 bases between their ends. Taken from cysteine to phenylalanine, the CDR3 has 15 residues. Only the CDR3 region is kept as DNA, spanning 45 bases read in frame from base 1. CDR1 and CDR2, looked up from the germline V gene (reference sequence), are SEHNR and FQNEAQ.